The rows below give T cell receptor beta chains drawn from one sample of a study of blood T cell repertoires in COVID-19. The table came from immunoSEQ multiplex PCR; TCRdb's copy has only in-frame clones and leaves some out. The sample has roughly 51,000 clones; 65% to 90% are singletons. The source material was peripheral blood. Every receptor here comes from a woman aged 80 or older with acute or convalescent COVID-19. The CDR3 runs from the conserved cysteine through the conserved F or W. Each record gives: J gene, D gene, clone size, V gene, CDR3 DNA, CDR3 protein. A D gene is named only where the DNA matches it firmly. Only some rows state a clone size, as once, few, many or a class for expanded clones.

TRBJ1-2 | TRBD1 | - | TRBV5-6 | TGTGCCAGCAGCGTCGGACAGGGAAAATATGGCTACACCTTC | CASSVGQGKYGYTF
TRBJ1-2 | TRBD1 | - | TRBV19 | TGTGCCAGTAGTATCGGCCCGGGACAGGGGTTTGGCTACACCTTC | CASSIGPGQGFGYTF
TRBJ1-1 | TRBD1 | - | TRBV30 | TGTGCCTGGAGAGGGACAGGGTGGGACACTGAAGCTTTCTTT | CAWRGTGWDTEAFF
TRBJ1-5 | - | - | TRBV24-1 | TGTGCCACCAGTGAGCTGAGGGCACAGGGAAATCAGCCCCAGCATTTT | CATSELRAQGNQPQHF
TRBJ2-3 | - | - | TRBV6-5 | TGTGCCAGCAGGCCGGACAAGACAGATACGCAGTATTTT | CASRPDKTDTQYF
TRBJ1-4 | - | - | TRBV18 | TGTGCCAGCTCAGCAGGTTATGGCGCGTCTAATGAAAAACTGTTTTTT | CASSAGYGASNEKLFF
TRBJ1-1 | - | - | TRBV9 | TGTGCCAGCAGCGCAGTGCGGGGAGAAGCTTTCTTT | CASSAVRGEAFF
TRBJ2-2 | - | - | TRBV3-1/TRBV3-2 | TGTGCCAGCAGCCTTAAAACCGGGGAGCTGTTTTTT | CASSLKTGELFF
TRBJ1-2 | - | once | TRBV5-6 | TGTGCCAGCAGCCGCCGACAATTAAACTATGGCTACACCTTC | CASSRRQLNYGYTF
TRBJ1-4 | TRBD1 | - | TRBV2 | TGTGCCGGTGGACAGGGGGCTTCGATGGGGGAAAAACTGTTTTTT | CAGGQGASMGEKLFF
TRBJ2-1 | TRBD2 | once | TRBV6-5 | TGTGCCATCATAGCGGGGGGGCTCCGCAATGAGCAGTTCTTC | CAIIAGGLRNEQFF
TRBJ1-3 | TRBD1 | - | TRBV5-1 | TGCGCCAGCAGCTTGGGGACAGGGGGTTCGGCTGGAAACACCATATATTTT | CASSLGTGGSAGNTIYF
TRBJ1-2 | - | few | TRBV29-1 | TGCAGCGTTGAAGGACTCGGGACTTTAAAGCGCGGCTACACCTTC | CSVEGLGTLKRGYTF
TRBJ2-3 | - | - | TRBV5-1 | TGCGCCAGCAGCTTAAGGGGGACCAGCACAGATACGCAGTATTTT | CASSLRGTSTDTQYF
TRBJ2-1 | - | - | TRBV3-1/TRBV3-2 | TGTGCCAGCAGCCCCAGCTCCACCAGGGAACTGAATGAGCAGTTCTTC | CASSPSSTRELNEQFF
TRBJ2-2 | - | - | TRBV10-3 | TGTGCCATCAGCCCTACCCCGGGGGAGCTGTTTTTT | CAISPTPGELFF
TRBJ1-5 | TRBD1 | - | TRBV6-1 | TGTGCCAGCAGTGAAGGACAGGGTTATCAGCCCCAGCATTTT | CASSEGQGYQPQHF
TRBJ1-2 | - | - | TRBV4-2 | TGTGCCAGCAGCCAAGAATGGGCGGGGAACTATGGCTACACCTTC | CASSQEWAGNYGYTF
TRBJ1-3 | - | - | TRBV9 | TGTGCCAGCAGCGTAGGGGCATTTGGAAACACCATATATTTT | CASSVGAFGNTIYF
TRBJ1-3 | - | - | TRBV25-1 | TGTGCCAGCAGTGAGCGGGGGTCTGGAAACACCATATATTTT | CASSERGSGNTIYF
TRBJ1-2 | TRBD1 | - | TRBV7-6 | TGTGCCAGCAGCTTATACAGGACAGGGGGCTATGGCTACACCTTC | CASSLYRTGGYGYTF
TRBJ2-3 | TRBD2 | - | TRBV2 | TGTGCCAGCTCCGGACTAGCGGGGGGGCGAACAGATACGCAGTATTTT | CASSGLAGGRTDTQYF
TRBJ2-5 | - | - | TRBV5-4 | TGTGCCAGCAGCTTGGGCAGGGACCAAGAGACCCAGTACTTC | CASSLGRDQETQYF
TRBJ2-1 | TRBD2 | few | TRBV7-9 | TGTGCCAGCAGCCCGAGGACTAGCGGGGGCGATGAGCAGTTCTTC | CASSPRTSGGDEQFF
TRBJ1-3 | TRBD1 | - | TRBV28 | TGTGCCAGCAGTTTACCACGAGGACAGGGAGTGGGAAACACCATATATTTT | CASSLPRGQGVGNTIYF
TRBJ2-3 | TRBD2 | - | TRBV5-1 | TGCGCCAGCAGCACCCAAGCGGGGGGGCCCGATACGCAGTATTTT | CASSTQAGGPDTQYF
TRBJ1-2 | TRBD1 | - | TRBV5-4 | TGTGCCAGCAGCCTACCCGGGACAGATGGCTACACCTTC | CASSLPGTDGYTF
TRBJ1-2 | TRBD1 | few | TRBV7-2 | TGTGCCAGCAGCTTGGGACAGGGGGTCTATGGCTACACCTTC | CASSLGQGVYGYTF
TRBJ2-1 | TRBD1 | - | TRBV18 | TGTGCCAGCTCACCAGGACAGGGTCGGGGTAATGAGCAGTTCTTC | CASSPGQGRGNEQFF
TRBJ1-1 | - | - | TRBV10-3 | TGTGCCATCAGTGAGTCGGACGGTCGGGGCACTGAAGCTTTCTTT | CAISESDGRGTEAFF
TRBJ2-3 | - | - | TRBV7-9 | TGTGCCAGCAGCTTTATAGGACGGGGGGCCCTCACAGATACGCAGTATTTT | CASSFIGRGALTDTQYF
TRBJ1-1 | - | - | TRBV5-4 | TGTGCCAGCAGCTTGGGGGGGGGTAGTACCACTGAAGCTTTCTTT | CASSLGGGSTTEAFF